What follows describes a single T cell receptor (beta chain). What it binds is unknown. This specimen comes from a study of Graves' ophthalmopathy and Graves' hyperthyroidism. General study results and limits: Most thyroid-expanded clonotypes exceeding 0.001 frequency were also found in blood.

The junction had 11 bases not matched to a gene; V was cut back by 10 bases and J by 4 bases. CDR3 length: 14 amino acids. CDR1 SNHLY and CDR2 FYNNEI come from the germline V gene. The hyperthyroidism patients, aged 18 to 65, had been newly diagnosed, with under 2 months' duration. Patients were excluded if they had other autoimmune diseases or uncontrolled infections, and likewise if pregnancy or lactation applied. RNA transcripts were the source from which TCR beta CDR3 regions were amplified. HTBI primers were employed in first-round RT-PCR, then a second-round multiplex PCR followed. TCRdb re-analysed the multiplex PCR reads in MiXCR, keeping a single row per CDR3 protein. The data contain about 1.1 million distinct CDR3 sequences, around a third of them singletons.

Sequencing was done on a sample of peripheral blood or thyroid tissue (not recorded which). The TCR sequence derives from an adult man with Graves' hyperthyroidism. This chain joins TRBV2 and TRBJ2-7, with 9 bases identical to TRBD1. The CDR3 here is CATRPGQGDYEQYF. The CDR3 DNA sequence: TGTGCCACCCGTCCGGGACAGGGTGATTACGAGCAGTACTTC.